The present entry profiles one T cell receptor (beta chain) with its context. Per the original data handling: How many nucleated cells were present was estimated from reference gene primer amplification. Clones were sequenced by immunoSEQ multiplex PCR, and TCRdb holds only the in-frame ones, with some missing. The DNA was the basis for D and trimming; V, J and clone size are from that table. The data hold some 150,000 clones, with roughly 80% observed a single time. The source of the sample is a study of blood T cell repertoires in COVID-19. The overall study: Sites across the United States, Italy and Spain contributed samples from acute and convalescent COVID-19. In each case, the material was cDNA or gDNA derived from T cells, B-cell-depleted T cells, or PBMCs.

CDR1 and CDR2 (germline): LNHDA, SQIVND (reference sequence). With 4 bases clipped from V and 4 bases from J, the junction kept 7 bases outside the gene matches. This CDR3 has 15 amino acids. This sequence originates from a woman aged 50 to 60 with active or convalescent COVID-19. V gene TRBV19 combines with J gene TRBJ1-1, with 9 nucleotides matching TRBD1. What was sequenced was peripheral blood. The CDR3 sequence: CASSTSGTGFTEAFF. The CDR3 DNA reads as TGTGCCAGTAGTACCTCCGGGACAGGGTTCACTGAAGCTTTCTTT.